This T cell receptor (beta chain) was found in a study of early T cells in non-severe SARS-CoV-2 infection. General study points: There was a bias toward anti-spike CD8 responses in VDJdb matching, which missed private and CD4 specificities.

MiXCR, run by TCRdb on the 5' RACE reads, gives a single entry per CDR3 protein. The data contain about 22,000 distinct CDR3 sequences, 5% of them singletons. V was pared by 2 bases and J by 4 bases, with 8 bases between. CDR3 length: 13 amino acids. Looked up from germline, CDR1 is SGHTA and CDR2 is FQGNSA. In its sample, this clonotype was seen many times. No antigen is known for it. This receptor was taken from an adult who was a healthcare worker with PCR-confirmed SARS-CoV-2 infection or an uninfected control (not recorded which). This chain connects TRBV7-2 to TRBJ1-1, with TRBD1 as a possible D gene (5 bases). The sequenced material came from whole blood. The CDR3 DNA follows: TGTGCCAGCAGCTTAACCAGGGTCACTGAAGCTTTCTTT. It codes for CASSLTRVTEAFF. The whole variable domain, remainder taken from reference TRBV7-2 and TRBJ1-1, is GAGVSQSPSNKVTEKGKDVELRCDPISGHTALYWYRQSLGQGLEFLIYFQGNSAPDKSGLPSDRFSAERTGGSVSTLTIQRTQQEDSAVYLCASSLTRVTEAFFGQGTRLTVV.